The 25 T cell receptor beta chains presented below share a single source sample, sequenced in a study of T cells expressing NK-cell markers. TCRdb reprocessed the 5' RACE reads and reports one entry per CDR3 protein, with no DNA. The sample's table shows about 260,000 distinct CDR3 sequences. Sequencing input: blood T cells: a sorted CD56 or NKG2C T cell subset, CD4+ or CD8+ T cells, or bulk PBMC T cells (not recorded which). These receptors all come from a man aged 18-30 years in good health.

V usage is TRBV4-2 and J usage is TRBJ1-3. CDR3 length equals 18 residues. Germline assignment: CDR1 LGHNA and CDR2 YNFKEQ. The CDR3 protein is CASSQEGHRTLSGNTIYF.

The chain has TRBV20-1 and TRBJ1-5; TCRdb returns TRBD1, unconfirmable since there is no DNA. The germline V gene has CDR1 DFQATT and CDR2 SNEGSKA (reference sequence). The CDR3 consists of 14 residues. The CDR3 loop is CSARTGVGNQPQHF.

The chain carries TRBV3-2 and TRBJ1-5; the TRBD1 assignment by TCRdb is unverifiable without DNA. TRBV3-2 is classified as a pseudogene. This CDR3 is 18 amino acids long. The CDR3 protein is CASSPGGGITGGSQPQHF.

CDR3 sequence: CASSIASVNTGELFF. The chain combines TRBV19 with TRBJ2-2; TCRdb proposes TRBD2, but this gene call is untestable without DNA. The CDR3 runs 15 residues. The V gene's germline CDR1 is LNHDA and CDR2 SQIVND (reference sequence). The full variable domain, with the rest looked up from reference TRBV19 and TRBJ2-2, is DGGITQSPKYLFRKEGQNVTLSCEQNLNHDAMYWYRQDPGQGLRLIYYSQIVNDFQKGDIAEGYSVSREKKESFPLTVTSAQKNPTAFYLCASSIASVNTGELFFGEGSRLTVL.

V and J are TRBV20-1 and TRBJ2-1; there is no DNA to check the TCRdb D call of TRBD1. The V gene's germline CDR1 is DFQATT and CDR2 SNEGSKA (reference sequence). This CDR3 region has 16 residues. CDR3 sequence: CSASRGGRGSYNEQFF.

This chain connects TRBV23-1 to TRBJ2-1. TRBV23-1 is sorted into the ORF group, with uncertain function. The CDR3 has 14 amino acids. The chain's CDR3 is CASAGRVMYNEQFF.

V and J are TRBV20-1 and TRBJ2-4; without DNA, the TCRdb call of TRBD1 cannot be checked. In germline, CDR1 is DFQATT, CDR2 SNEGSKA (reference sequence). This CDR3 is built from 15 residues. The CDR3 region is CSASSGQVFKNIQYF.

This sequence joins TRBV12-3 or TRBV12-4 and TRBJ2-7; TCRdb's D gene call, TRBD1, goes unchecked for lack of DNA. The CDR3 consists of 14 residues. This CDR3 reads CASSPRRDSYEQYF.

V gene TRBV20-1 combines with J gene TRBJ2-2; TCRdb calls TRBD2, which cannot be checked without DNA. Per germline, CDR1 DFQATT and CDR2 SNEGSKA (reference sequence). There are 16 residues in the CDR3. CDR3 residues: CSAPEEGGINTGELFF.

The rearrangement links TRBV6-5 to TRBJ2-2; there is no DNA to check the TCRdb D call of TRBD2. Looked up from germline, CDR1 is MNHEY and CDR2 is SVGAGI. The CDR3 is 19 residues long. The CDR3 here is CASSYSFFGTSGSGGELFF.

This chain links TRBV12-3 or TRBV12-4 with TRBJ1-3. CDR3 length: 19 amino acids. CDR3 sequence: CASSLVFSWQGLSGNTIYF.

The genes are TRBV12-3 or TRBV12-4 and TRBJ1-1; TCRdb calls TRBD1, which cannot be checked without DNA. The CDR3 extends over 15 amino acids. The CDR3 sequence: CASRPSGQGGAEAFF.

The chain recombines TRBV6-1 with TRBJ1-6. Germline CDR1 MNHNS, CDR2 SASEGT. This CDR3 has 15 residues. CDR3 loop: CASSEVGSDNSPLHF.

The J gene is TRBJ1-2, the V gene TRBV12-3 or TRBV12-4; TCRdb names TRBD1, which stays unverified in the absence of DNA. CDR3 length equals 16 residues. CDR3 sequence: CASSLGRGRHLYGYTF.

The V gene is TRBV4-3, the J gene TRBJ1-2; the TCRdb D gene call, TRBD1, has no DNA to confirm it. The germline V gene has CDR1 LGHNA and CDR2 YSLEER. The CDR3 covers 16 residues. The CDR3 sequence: CASSQDPRPLRYGYTF.

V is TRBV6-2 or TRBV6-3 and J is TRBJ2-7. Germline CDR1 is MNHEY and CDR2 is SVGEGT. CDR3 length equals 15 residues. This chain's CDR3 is CASSYSVNRIYEQYF.

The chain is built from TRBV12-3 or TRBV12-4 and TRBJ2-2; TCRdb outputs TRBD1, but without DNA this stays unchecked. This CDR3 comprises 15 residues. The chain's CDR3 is CASRRQGAGTGELFF.

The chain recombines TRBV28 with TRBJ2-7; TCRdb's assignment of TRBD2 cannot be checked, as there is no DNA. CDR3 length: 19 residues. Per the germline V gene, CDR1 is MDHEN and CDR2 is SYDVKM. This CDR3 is CASSLGSFQVAGGVNEQYF.

This CDR3 reads CASSIGTGHNIQYF. The V call is TRBV7-9, the J call TRBJ2-4; TCRdb lists TRBD1, though no DNA is available to test this call. From germline, CDR1 is SEHNR and CDR2 FQNEAQ (reference sequence). This CDR3 is built from 14 residues.

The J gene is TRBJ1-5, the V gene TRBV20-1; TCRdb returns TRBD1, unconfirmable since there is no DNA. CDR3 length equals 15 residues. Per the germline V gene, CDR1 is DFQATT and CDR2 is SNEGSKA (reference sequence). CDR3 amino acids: CSAAGTPVGNQPQHF.

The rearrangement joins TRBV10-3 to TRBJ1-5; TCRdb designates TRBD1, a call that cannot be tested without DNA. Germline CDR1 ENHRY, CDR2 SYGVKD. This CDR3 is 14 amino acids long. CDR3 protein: CAIRGPGQNQPQHF.

The CDR3 sequence: CASSPASPSYNEQFF. The rearrangement joins TRBV9 to TRBJ2-1. Germline lookup yields CDR1 SGDLS and CDR2 YYNGEE. The CDR3 is 15 amino acids. Filled out from reference TRBV9 and TRBJ2-1, the complete variable domain reads DSGVTQTPKHLITATGQRVTLRCSPRSGDLSVYWYQQSLDQGLQFLIQYYNGEERAKGNILERFSAQQFPDLHSELNLSSLELGDSALYFCASSPASPSYNEQFFGPGTRLTVL.

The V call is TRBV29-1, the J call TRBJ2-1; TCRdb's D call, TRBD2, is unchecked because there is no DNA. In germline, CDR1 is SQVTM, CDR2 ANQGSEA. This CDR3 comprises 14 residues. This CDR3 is CSVKLLAGTNEQFF.

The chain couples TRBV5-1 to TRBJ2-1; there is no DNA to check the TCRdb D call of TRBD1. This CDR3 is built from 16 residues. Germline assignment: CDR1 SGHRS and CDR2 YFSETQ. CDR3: CASSLLIGQGVNEQFF.

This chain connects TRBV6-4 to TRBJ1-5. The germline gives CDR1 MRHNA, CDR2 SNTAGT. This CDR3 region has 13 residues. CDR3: CASSEESGQPQHF.